Listed below are T cell receptor beta chains from one sample, sequenced in a study of Ad26.COV2.S vaccination and SARS-CoV-2 variants. TCRdb's table, derived via immunoSEQ multiplex PCR, lists solely in-frame clones and lacks some. Seen here are about 440,000 clones, 90% observed once, and the top ten hold approximately 4.5%. The material sequenced was peripheral blood, taken in a trial of Ad26.COV2.S vaccine versus placebo. The receptors here all came from a person between 18 and 59 years old who received the Ad26.COV2.S COVID-19 vaccine or a placebo. Both conserved end residues are trimmed from each CDR3. Fields, in order: J gene, V gene, CDR3 protein.

TRBJ1-5 | TRBV19 | ASTPRRRQGLDYSNQPQH
TRBJ1-1 | TRBV29-1 | SVEEWPGGMNTEAF
TRBJ1-5 | TRBV19 | ASSPGQGVGQPQH
TRBJ2-7 | TRBV28 | ASRKQDLAASSYEQY
TRBJ1-1 | TRBV9 | ASSALGVGVRSTEAF
TRBJ1-2 | TRBV10-3 | AIRTEGPNGYKDGYT
TRBJ2-7 | TRBV5-1 | ASRPAGTGSSHEQY
TRBJ1-4 | TRBV2 | ASRAYTFEKLF
TRBJ2-1 | TRBV3-1/TRBV3-2 | ASSQDPTSAYNEQF
TRBJ2-7 | TRBV27 | ASSFRQHVYEQY
TRBJ1-4 | TRBV28 | ASSSASTGLNEKLF
TRBJ2-7 | TRBV4-3 | ASSQDGPTAFPYEQY
TRBJ2-2 | TRBV9 | ASSVGTGFSGELF
TRBJ2-3 | TRBV12-5 | ASGLVSGSGSTNTQY
TRBJ2-7 | TRBV13 | ASSLAGVWEQY
TRBJ2-7 | TRBV5-1 | ASSTDGTMVTYEQY
TRBJ2-7 | TRBV10-3 | AISELGRQAYSYEQY
TRBJ2-7 | TRBV27 | ASSPTASYEQY
TRBJ2-1 | TRBV4-1 | ASSRLTRGDSYNEQF
TRBJ2-5 | TRBV5-4 | ASSAASDETQY
TRBJ2-7 | TRBV28 | ASRPSTGTGVIYEQY
TRBJ2-7 | TRBV18 | ASSSPGQGFYEQY
TRBJ1-6 | TRBV9 | ASSLRQDNSPLH
TRBJ2-1 | TRBV4-2 | ASSQDLGGPPYNEQF
TRBJ2-7 | TRBV19 | ASSITVGQSPPYEQY
TRBJ1-1 | TRBV7-8 | ASSLGYTEAF
TRBJ1-6 | TRBV19 | ATARTGDSPLH
TRBJ1-2 | TRBV24-1 | ATSDSPGRGGYT
TRBJ2-7 | TRBV5-1 | ASSLNPRGEQY
TRBJ2-2 | TRBV5-1 | ASSFPAGELF
TRBJ1-4 | TRBV30 | AWSVTRTGSEKLF
TRBJ2-5 | TRBV29-1 | SVASGGKETQY
TRBJ2-3 | TRBV28 | ASSISAADTQY
TRBJ1-4 | TRBV5-1 | ASSVGTGVINEKLF
TRBJ1-1 | TRBV16 | ASSQSRADRGTEAF
TRBJ2-3 | TRBV27 | ASSLSIGAHTDTQY
TRBJ2-7 | TRBV4-1 | ASSQEGSSYEQY
TRBJ1-5 | TRBV6-2/TRBV6-3 | ASSLWGNRQPQH
TRBJ2-1 | TRBV5-8 | ASSTGQSSYNEQF
TRBJ2-1 | TRBV7-2 | ASSLRQGGTVLGEQF